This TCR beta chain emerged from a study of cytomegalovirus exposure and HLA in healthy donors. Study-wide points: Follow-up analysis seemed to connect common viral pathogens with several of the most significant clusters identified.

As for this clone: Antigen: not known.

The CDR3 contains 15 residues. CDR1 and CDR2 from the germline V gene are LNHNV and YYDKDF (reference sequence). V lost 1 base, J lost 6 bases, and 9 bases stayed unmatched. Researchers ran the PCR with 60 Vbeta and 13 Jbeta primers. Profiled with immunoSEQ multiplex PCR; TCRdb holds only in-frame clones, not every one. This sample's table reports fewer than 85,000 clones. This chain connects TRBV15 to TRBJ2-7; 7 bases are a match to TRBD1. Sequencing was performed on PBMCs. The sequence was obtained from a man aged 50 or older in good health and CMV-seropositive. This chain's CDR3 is CATSRALDRVAEQYV. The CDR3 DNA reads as TGTGCCACCAGCAGAGCACTCGACAGGGTGGCCGAGCAGTACGTC.